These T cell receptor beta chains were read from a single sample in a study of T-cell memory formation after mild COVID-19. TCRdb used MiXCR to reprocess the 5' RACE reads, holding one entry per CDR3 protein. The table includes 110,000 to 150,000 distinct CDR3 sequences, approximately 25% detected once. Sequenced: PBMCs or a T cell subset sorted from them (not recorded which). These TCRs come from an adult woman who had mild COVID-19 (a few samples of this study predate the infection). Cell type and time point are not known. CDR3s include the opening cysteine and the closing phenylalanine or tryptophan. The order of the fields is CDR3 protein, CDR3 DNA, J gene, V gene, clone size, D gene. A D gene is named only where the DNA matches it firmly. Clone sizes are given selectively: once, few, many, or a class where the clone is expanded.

CSATEPGLAGAIDTQYF TGCAGTGCTACGGAACCGGGACTAGCGGGAGCCATAGATACGCAGTATTTT TRBJ2-3 TRBV20-1 - TRBD2
CASSFVGSHDNEQFF TGTGCCAGCAGCTTCGTTGGTTCACACGACAATGAGCAGTTCTTC TRBJ2-1 TRBV5-6 - -
CASSCYEQYF TGTGCCAGCAGTTGCTACGAGCAGTACTTC TRBJ2-7 TRBV6-8 few -
CASSWGIRVNTEAFF TGTGCCAGCAGTTGGGGTATTAGGGTGAACACTGAAGCTTTCTTT TRBJ1-1 TRBV6-2/TRBV6-3 - -
CASSLQLANSYEQYF TGTGCCAGCAGCCTCCAACTAGCAAACTCCTACGAGCAGTACTTC TRBJ2-7 TRBV7-8 many -
CASSPGTSETYEQYF TGTGCCAGCAGCCCCGGGACATCTGAAACCTACGAGCAGTACTTC TRBJ2-7 TRBV9 few -
CASSGTSGGAEDNEQFF TGCGCCAGCAGCGGGACTAGCGGGGGGGCCGAGGACAATGAGCAGTTCTTC TRBJ2-1 TRBV5-1 few TRBD2
CASSYRDTYEQYF TGTGCCAGCAGTTACCGGGACACCTACGAGCAGTACTTC TRBJ2-7 TRBV6-2/TRBV6-3 few -
CASSPETGGYTEAFF TGTGCCAGCAGTCCTGAGACAGGGGGATACACTGAAGCTTTCTTT TRBJ1-1 TRBV12-3/TRBV12-4 - TRBD1
CSVEGGQGALVDTEAFF TGCAGCGTTGAAGGGGGACAGGGGGCGTTGGTGGACACTGAAGCTTTCTTT TRBJ1-1 TRBV29-1 - TRBD1
CASSFSGTAKLNTEAFF TGTGCCAGCAGCTTCAGCGGGACAGCAAAATTGAACACTGAAGCTTTCTTT TRBJ1-1 TRBV7-6 - TRBD1
CASSIRFGSRVDTQYF TGTGCCAGCAGCATTCGCTTCGGGTCCCGGGTGGATACGCAGTATTTT TRBJ2-3 TRBV7-9 many -
CASSPNYSYEQYF TGTGCCAGCAGTCCGAACTACTCCTACGAGCAGTACTTC TRBJ2-7 TRBV12-3/TRBV12-4 - -
CASSSPQLAGGPAEVEQFF TGTGCCAGCAGCTCCCCCCAGCTAGCGGGAGGGCCTGCAGAGGTTGAGCAGTTCTTC TRBJ2-1 TRBV9 few TRBD2
CASSLAGGPREQYF TGTGCCAGCAGTCTAGCGGGAGGGCCCAGGGAGCAGTACTTC TRBJ2-7 TRBV28 few TRBD2
CSVGPGELGF TGCAGCGTTGGTCCCGGGGAGTTGGGCTTC TRBJ1-2 TRBV29-1 few -
CASSLANGYEQYF TGTGCTAGCAGCTTAGCGAACGGCTACGAGCAGTACTTC TRBJ2-7 TRBV7-7 - -
CASSQGTGLNQPQHF TGTGCCAGCAGCCAAGGGACAGGGCTCAATCAGCCCCAGCATTTT TRBJ1-5 TRBV3-1 few TRBD1
CATSEPDRFYGYTF TGTGCCACCAGTGAACCGGACAGGTTCTATGGCTACACCTTC TRBJ1-2 TRBV24-1 - TRBD1
CASSPSGSGDEQFF TGTGCCAGCAGCCCTAGCGGGAGTGGGGATGAGCAGTTCTTC TRBJ2-1 TRBV7-3 many TRBD2
CASSERLAGGETQYF TGTGCCAGCAGTGAGAGGCTAGCGGGAGGTGAGACCCAGTACTTC TRBJ2-5 TRBV2 few TRBD2
CATSDQSYQPQHF TGTGCCACCAGTGACCAGAGCTATCAGCCCCAGCATTTT TRBJ1-5 TRBV24-1 - -
CASTSGKDSQLYGYTF TGTGCTAGCACTTCGGGGAAGGACAGCCAACTCTATGGCTACACCTTC TRBJ1-2 TRBV7-7 many -
CASSWGPYGYTF TGTGCCAGCAGCTGGGGCCCTTATGGCTACACCTTC TRBJ1-2 TRBV5-6 few -